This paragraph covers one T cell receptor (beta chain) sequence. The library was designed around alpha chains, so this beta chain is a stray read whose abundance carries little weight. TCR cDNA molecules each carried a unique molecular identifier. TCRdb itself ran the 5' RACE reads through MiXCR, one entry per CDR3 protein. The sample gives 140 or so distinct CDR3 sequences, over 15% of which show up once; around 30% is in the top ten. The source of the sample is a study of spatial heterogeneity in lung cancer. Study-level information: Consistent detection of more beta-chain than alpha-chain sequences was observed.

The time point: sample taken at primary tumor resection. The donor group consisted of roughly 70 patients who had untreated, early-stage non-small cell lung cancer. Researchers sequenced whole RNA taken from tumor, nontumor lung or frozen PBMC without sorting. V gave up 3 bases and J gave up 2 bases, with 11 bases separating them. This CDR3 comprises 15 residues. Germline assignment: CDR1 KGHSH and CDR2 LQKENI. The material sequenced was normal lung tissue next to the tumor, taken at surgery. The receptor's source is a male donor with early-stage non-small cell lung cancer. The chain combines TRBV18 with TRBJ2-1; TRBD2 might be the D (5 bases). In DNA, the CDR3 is TGTGCCAGCTCACCTGAGGGCGCGGCCTACAATGAGCAGTTCTTC. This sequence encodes CASSPEGAAYNEQFF. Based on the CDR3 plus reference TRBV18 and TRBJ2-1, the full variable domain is NAGVMQNPRHLVRRRGQEARLRCSPMKGHSHVYWYRQLPEEGLKFMVYLQKENIIDESGMPKERFSAEFPKEGPSILRIQQVVRGDSAAYFCASSPEGAAYNEQFFGPGTRLTVL.